Following are 25 T cell receptor beta chains from one sample sequenced in a study of blood T cell repertoires in COVID-19. Measured with immunoSEQ multiplex PCR; TCRdb has only the in-frame clones, and not every one. The profile shows about 110,000 clones, 85% of them singletons. Sequenced: peripheral blood. These receptors all stem from a human donor in a cohort sampled during active COVID-19.

J is TRBJ1-6 and V is TRBV27, with a weak D call TRBD1 (6 bases). Per the germline V gene, CDR1 is MNHEY and CDR2 is SMNVEV (reference sequence). This CDR3 is 14 amino acids long. The ends were cut back, 4 bases at V and 3 bases at J, with 7 bases in the middle. The CDR3 coding sequence is TGTGCCAGCAGTTGGGACAACTATAATTCACCCCTCCACTTT. It encodes CASSWDNYNSPLHF.

This CDR3 is CASSNEQGAGLGRQYF. In DNA, the CDR3 is TGCGCCAGCAGCAACGAACAGGGGGCGGGCCTTGGGCGACAGTACTTC. The genes are TRBV5-1 and TRBJ2-7; 9 nucleotides line up with TRBD1. There are 16 residues in the CDR3. J gave up 10 bases and V 4 bases, and 18 bases lay outside the gene matches. CDR1 is SGHRS, CDR2 YFSETQ, per germline.

Remarks on this clone: Other DNA sequences in the sample encode the same CDR3. CDR3 residues: CASSLGQGGEKLFF. CDR3 sequence (DNA): TGTGCCAGCAGTTTGGGACAGGGAGGTGAAAAACTGTTTTTT. The chain joins TRBV28 to TRBJ1-4, with 9 bases that match TRBD1. Germline lookup yields CDR1 MDHEN and CDR2 SYDVKM. V gave up 3 bases and J gave up 7 bases; unmatched junction bases: 3. This CDR3 region has 14 residues.

V is TRBV7-8 and J is TRBJ2-1; no clear D. Deletions cut 1 base from V and 7 bases from J, with 8 bases between. Germline values: CDR1 SGHVS, CDR2 FQNEAQ. This CDR3 spans 13 amino acids. CDR3: CASSLVTSNEQFF. The CDR3 DNA reads as TGTGCCAGCAGCTTAGTCACTTCTAATGAGCAGTTCTTC.

CDR3 coding DNA: TGTGCCAGCAGCCAAGAGACAGGGGCGAACACCGGGGAGCTGTTTTTT. It is translated as CASSQETGANTGELFF. The V gene is TRBV4-2, the J gene TRBJ2-2; 8 bases are shared with TRBD1. The CDR3 is 16 amino acids. After removal of 0 bases from V and 0 bases from J, the junction contained 0 bases not matched to a gene. Germline V CDR1 and CDR2: LGHNA, YNFKEQ.

V usage is TRBV5-1 and J usage is TRBJ2-3; 9 nucleotides agree with TRBD1. This CDR3 has 15 residues. The trim removed 2 bases at V and 6 bases at J, leaving 7 bases unmatched. Germline CDR1 reads SGHRS; CDR2 reads YFSETQ. The CDR3 region is CASSFLTGGRDTQYF. The CDR3 DNA follows: TGCGCCAGCAGCTTCCTGACAGGGGGAAGGGATACGCAGTATTTT. Combining the CDR3 with reference TRBV5-1 and TRBJ2-3 gives the whole variable domain KAGVTQTPRYLIKTRGQQVTLSCSPISGHRSVSWYQQTPGQGLQFLFEYFSETQRNKGNFPGRFSGRQFSNSRSEMNVSTLELGDSALYLCASSFLTGGRDTQYFGPGTRLTVL.

J is TRBJ2-1 and V is TRBV9; 8 positions agree with TRBD2. The CDR3 totals 17 residues. Germline V lookup: CDR1 SGDLS, CDR2 YYNGEE. After removal of 4 bases from V and 4 bases from J, the junction contained 13 bases not matched to a gene. The CDR3 region has the DNA TGTGCCAGCAGCCCTTACTCGGTGGGACTAGTGTACAATGAGCAGTTCTTC. Translating it yields CASSPYSVGLVYNEQFF.

This sequence joins TRBV30 and TRBJ2-5; a weak D match, TRBD1 (6 bases). The germline gives CDR1 GTSNPN, CDR2 SVGIG (reference sequence). Trimming took 0 bases from V and 9 from J, leaving 11 bases between them. This CDR3 is built from 12 residues. The DNA for the CDR3 is TGTGCCTGGAGTGTACCCAGGGGCCCCCAGTACTTC. Translation gives CAWSVPRGPQYF.

The chain uses TRBV10-1 and TRBJ1-5, with TRBD1 as a possible D gene (6 bases). The CDR3 is made up of 13 amino acids. Germline assignment: CDR1 WNHNN and CDR2 SYGVQD (reference sequence). V shed 4 bases and J shed 3 bases, with 7 bases lying between them. The CDR3 DNA is TGCGCCAGCAGTGGACAGGACAATCAGCCCCAGCATTTT. Its translation is CASSGQDNQPQHF.

This clone turned up a few times. This chain links TRBV4-3 with TRBJ2-7; tentatively, D is TRBD1 (6 bases). Germline V gives CDR1 LGHNA, CDR2 YSLEER. The CDR3 is 15 residues long. Trimming removed 3 bases at V and 0 bases at J, with 12 bases between. The DNA of the CDR3 is TGCGCCAGCAGCCACGCGAGGGGGAGCTCCTACGAGCAGTACTTC. Amino acids: CASSHARGSSYEQYF.

This clone was found a few times. V gene TRBV5-1 combines with J gene TRBJ2-2; 8 positions agree with TRBD2. The germline gives CDR1 SGHRS, CDR2 YFSETQ. This CDR3 has 19 amino acids. V lost 4 bases, J lost 0 bases, and 14 bases stayed unmatched. The CDR3 sequence: CASSRLPVTSGANTGELFF. The CDR3 DNA reads TGCGCCAGCAGCCGACTCCCGGTTACTAGCGGTGCGAACACCGGGGAGCTGTTTTTT. Looking up the rest from reference TRBV5-1 and TRBJ2-2 gives the full variable domain: KAGVTQTPRYLIKTRGQQVTLSCSPISGHRSVSWYQQTPGQGLQFLFEYFSETQRNKGNFPGRFSGRQFSNSRSEMNVSTLELGDSALYLCASSRLPVTSGANTGELFFGEGSRLTVL.

The gene calls are TRBV7-9 and TRBJ2-4; D perhaps matches TRBD1 (6 bases). This CDR3 comprises 17 residues. Trimming stripped 5 bases from V and 0 bases from J, with 17 bases between. The germline V gene has CDR1 SEHNR and CDR2 FQNEAQ (reference sequence). CDR3 nucleotides: TGTGCCAGCAGCGGCCGACAGGCAACTTTAGCCAAAAACATTCAGTACTTC. Protein sequence: CASSGRQATLAKNIQYF.

The chain uses TRBV5-1 and TRBJ1-1, with D uncertain. CDR1 and CDR2 (germline): SGHRS, YFSETQ. The V and J ends lost 5 bases and 6 bases respectively, with 14 bases between them. The CDR3 is 13 residues long. The CDR3 DNA reads as TGCGCCAGCAGGGTCGGGGAGGGCGCTGAAGCTTTCTTT. Amino acid sequence: CASRVGEGAEAFF.

The chain joins TRBV6-5 to TRBJ2-3; no definite D call. The germline V and J ends were trimmed by 6 bases and 1 base, with 8 bases remaining between them. This CDR3 contains 13 residues. Per germline, CDR1 MNHEY and CDR2 SVGAGI. This CDR3 reads CASSPRRTDTQYF. The CDR3 DNA is TGTGCCAGCAGCCCCCGTCGCACAGATACGCAGTATTTT.

The chain combines TRBV7-2 with TRBJ1-1; D remains ambiguous. The CDR3 runs 13 residues. Trimming stripped 2 bases from V and 4 bases from J, with 8 bases between. Looked up from germline, CDR1 is SGHTA and CDR2 is FQGNSA. CDR3 protein: CASSLNVVTEAFF. In DNA form, the CDR3 reads TGTGCCAGCAGCTTAAATGTCGTCACTGAAGCTTTCTTT.

This clone was counted a single time. The V gene is TRBV2, the J gene TRBJ2-6; maybe TRBD1 (5 bases). Germline CDR1 reads SNHLY; CDR2 reads FYNNEI. Trimming pared 6 bases from V and 3 bases from J, leaving 12 bases between. CDR3 size: 15 residues. CDR3 in amino acids: CASRQEPNGANVLTF. Here the CDR3 DNA reads TGTGCCAGCAGACAGGAGCCCAATGGGGCCAACGTCCTGACTTTC. Full variable domain (rest looked up from reference TRBV2 and TRBJ2-6): EPEVTQTPSHQVTQMGQEVILRCVPISNHLYFYWYRQILGQKVEFLVSFYNNEISEKSEIFDDQFSVERPDGSNFTLKIRSTKLEDSAMYFCASRQEPNGANVLTFGAGSRLTVL.

This chain uses TRBV5-1 with TRBJ1-3; no reliable D call. With 0 bases removed from V and 0 bases from J, the gap between germline ends came to 7 bases. The CDR3 extends over 15 amino acids. CDR1 is SGHRS, CDR2 YFSETQ, per germline. The CDR3 sequence is CASSLDGISGNTIYF. As DNA, the CDR3 is TGCGCCAGCAGCTTGGACGGGATCTCTGGAAACACCATATATTTT.

The rearrangement uses TRBV6-6 and TRBJ2-7; 7 bases align to TRBD1. Germline V gene lookup returns CDR1 MNHNY and CDR2 SVGAGI (reference sequence). With 5 bases clipped from V and 10 bases from J, the junction kept 17 bases outside the gene matches. This CDR3 has 15 amino acids. Here the CDR3 reads CASSPLSGTGEKQYF. CDR3 bases: TGTGCCAGCAGTCCCTTATCTGGAACAGGGGAAAAACAGTACTTC.

The CDR3 here is CAISTYANTDTQYF. CDR3 DNA: TGTGCCATCAGTACATACGCCAACACAGATACGCAGTATTTT. The chain has TRBV10-3 and TRBJ2-3; D gene uncertain. The CDR3 is 14 amino acids. CDR1 and CDR2 (germline): ENHRY, SYGVKD. Trimming pared 5 bases from V and 2 bases from J, leaving 11 bases between.

This clone came up many times. The gene calls are TRBV19 and TRBJ1-6; TRBD1 matches 8 bases. The CDR3 is made up of 15 amino acids. The trim removed 6 bases at V and 10 bases at J, leaving 11 bases unmatched. Germline CDR1 is LNHDA and CDR2 is SQIVND (reference sequence). The CDR3 DNA sequence: TGTGCCAGTAGCCTGACCGGGACAGGCGGATCACCCCTCCACTTT. This gives the protein CASSLTGTGGSPLHF.

The chain has TRBV28 and TRBJ2-7; 9 bases agree with TRBD1. The CDR3 extends over 13 amino acids. V shed 7 bases, J shed 7 bases, and the junction held 8 bases outside the gene matches. The germline gives CDR1 MDHEN, CDR2 SYDVKM. The CDR3 DNA follows: TGTGCCAGCAAGATACAGGGGGCAGGGGAGCAGTACTTC. This encodes CASKIQGAGEQYF.

The genes are TRBV6-5 and TRBJ2-1; the match to TRBD1 covers 7 bases. CDR3 length: 14 residues. V shed 2 bases, J shed 5 bases, and the junction held 3 bases outside the gene matches. Germline V lookup: CDR1 MNHEY, CDR2 SVGAGI. The CDR3 loop reads CASSYTGANNEQFF. The CDR3 DNA follows: TGTGCCAGCAGTTACACAGGGGCTAACAATGAGCAGTTCTTC.

The chain is built from TRBV6-5 and TRBJ2-1; 9 bases line up with TRBD1. The J segment lost 15 bases and the V segment lost 4 bases, leaving 7 bases of the junction unmatched. The CDR3 loop spans 12 amino acids. The V gene's germline CDR1 is MNHEY and CDR2 SVGAGI. The chain's CDR3 is CASSSGQGAAFF. DNA for the CDR3: TGTGCCAGCAGTTCGGGACAGGGCGCGGCGTTCTTC.

The rearrangement links TRBV6-4 to TRBJ2-1; 9 bases match TRBD1. This CDR3 spans 15 amino acids. V trimming: 2 bases; J trimming: 8 bases; junction bases outside the gene matches: 7. Germline V lookup: CDR1 MRHNA, CDR2 SNTAGT. The CDR3 loop is CASSDRTGDPDEQFF. CDR3 bases: TGTGCCAGCAGTGACCGGACAGGGGATCCGGATGAGCAGTTCTTC.

The rearrangement joins TRBV5-1 to TRBJ1-1; D is unclear. V was clipped by 1 base and J by 2 bases, with 6 bases between them. Germline V gene lookup returns CDR1 SGHRS and CDR2 YFSETQ. The CDR3 sequence is 13 residues long. The CDR3 reads CASSLRDNTEAFF. CDR3 nucleotides: TGCGCCAGCAGCTTGCGAGATAACACTGAAGCTTTCTTT.